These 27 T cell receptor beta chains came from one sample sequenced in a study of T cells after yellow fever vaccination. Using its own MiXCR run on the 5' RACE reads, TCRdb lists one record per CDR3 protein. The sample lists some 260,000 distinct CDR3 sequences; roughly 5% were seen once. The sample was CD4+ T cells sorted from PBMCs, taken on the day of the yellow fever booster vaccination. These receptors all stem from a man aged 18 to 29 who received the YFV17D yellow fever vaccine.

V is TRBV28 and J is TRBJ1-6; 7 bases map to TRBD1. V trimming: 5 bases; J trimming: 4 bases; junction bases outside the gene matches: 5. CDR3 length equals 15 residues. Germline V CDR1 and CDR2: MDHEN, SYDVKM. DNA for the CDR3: TGTGCCAGCAGTACTAGACAGGGTTATAATTCACCCCTCCACTTT. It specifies CASSTRQGYNSPLHF.

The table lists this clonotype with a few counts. The CDR3 protein is CASSPETGRSYNSPLHF. Here the CDR3 DNA reads TGCGCCAGCAGCCCAGAGACAGGGCGGTCCTATAATTCACCCCTCCACTTT. V gene TRBV5-1 combines with J gene TRBJ1-6, with 7 bases that match TRBD1. The germline V gene encodes CDR1 SGHRS and CDR2 YFSETQ. The CDR3 consists of 17 residues. The J segment lost 1 base and the V segment lost 4 bases, leaving 8 bases of the junction unmatched.

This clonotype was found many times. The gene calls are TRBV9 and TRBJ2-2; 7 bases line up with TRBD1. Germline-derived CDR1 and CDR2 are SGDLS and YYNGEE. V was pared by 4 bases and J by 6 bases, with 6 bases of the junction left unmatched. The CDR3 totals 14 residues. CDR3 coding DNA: TGTGCCAGCAGCCCCAGGCAGGGGGCCGGGGAGCTGTTTTTT. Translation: CASSPRQGAGELFF.

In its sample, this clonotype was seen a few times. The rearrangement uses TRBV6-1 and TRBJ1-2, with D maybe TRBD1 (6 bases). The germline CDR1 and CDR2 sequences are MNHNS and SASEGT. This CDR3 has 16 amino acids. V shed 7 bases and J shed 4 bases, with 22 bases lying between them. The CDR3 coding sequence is TGTGCCAGCACCCCTGGAATGTGGGAGGGGGTCTATGGCTACACCTTC. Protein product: CASTPGMWEGVYGYTF.

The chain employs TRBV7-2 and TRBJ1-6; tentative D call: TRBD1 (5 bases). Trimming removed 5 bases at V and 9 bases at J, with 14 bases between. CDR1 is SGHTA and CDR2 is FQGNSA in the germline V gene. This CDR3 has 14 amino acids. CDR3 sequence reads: CASSPGAQGSPLHF. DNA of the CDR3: TGTGCCAGCAGCCCCGGGGCCCAGGGTTCACCCCTCCACTTT.

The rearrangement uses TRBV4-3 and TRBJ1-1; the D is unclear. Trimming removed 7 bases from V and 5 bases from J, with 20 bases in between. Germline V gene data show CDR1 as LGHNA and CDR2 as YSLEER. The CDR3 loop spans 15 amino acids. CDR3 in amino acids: CASTLQRAMGTEAFF. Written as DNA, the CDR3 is TGCGCCAGCACCCTCCAGCGGGCAATGGGGACTGAAGCTTTCTTT.

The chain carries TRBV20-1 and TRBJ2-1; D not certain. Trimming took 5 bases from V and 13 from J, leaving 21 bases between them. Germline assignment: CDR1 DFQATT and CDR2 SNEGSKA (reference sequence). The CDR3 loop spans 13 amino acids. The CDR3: CSAPTRPSMKQFF. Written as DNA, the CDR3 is TGCAGTGCTCCCACCCGTCCCTCGATGAAACAGTTCTTC.

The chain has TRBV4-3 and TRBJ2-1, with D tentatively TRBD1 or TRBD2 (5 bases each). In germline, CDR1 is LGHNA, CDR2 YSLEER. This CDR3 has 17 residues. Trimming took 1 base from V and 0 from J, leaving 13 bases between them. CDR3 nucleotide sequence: TGCGCCAGCAGCCAAGTTTTGGGGGAGAGCTCCTACAATGAGCAGTTCTTC. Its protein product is CASSQVLGESSYNEQFF.

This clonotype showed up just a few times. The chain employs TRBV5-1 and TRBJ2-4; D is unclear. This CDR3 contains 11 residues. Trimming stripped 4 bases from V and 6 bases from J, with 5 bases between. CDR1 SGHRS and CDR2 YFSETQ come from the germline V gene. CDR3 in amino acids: CASSTTNIQYF. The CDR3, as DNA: TGCGCCAGCAGCACGACAAACATTCAGTACTTC.

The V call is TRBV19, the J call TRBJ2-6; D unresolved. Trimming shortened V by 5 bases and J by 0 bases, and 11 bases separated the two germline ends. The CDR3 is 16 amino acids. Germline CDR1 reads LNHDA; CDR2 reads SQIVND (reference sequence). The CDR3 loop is CASSRGRNSGANVLTF. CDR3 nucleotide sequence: TGTGCCAGTAGTCGTGGACGAAACTCTGGGGCCAACGTCCTGACTTTC.

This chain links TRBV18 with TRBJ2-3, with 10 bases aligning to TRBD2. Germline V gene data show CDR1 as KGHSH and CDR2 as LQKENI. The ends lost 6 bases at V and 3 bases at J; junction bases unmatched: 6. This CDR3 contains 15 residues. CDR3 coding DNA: TGTGCCAGCTCGGCACTAGCGGGGATGACAGATACGCAGTATTTT. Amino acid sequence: CASSALAGMTDTQYF.

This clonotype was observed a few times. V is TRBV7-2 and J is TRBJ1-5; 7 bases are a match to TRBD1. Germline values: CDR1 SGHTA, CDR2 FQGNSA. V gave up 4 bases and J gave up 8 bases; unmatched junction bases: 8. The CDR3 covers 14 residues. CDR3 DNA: TGTGCCAGCAGCTCGACAGGGCTCAGAGAGCCCCAGCATTTT. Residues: CASSSTGLREPQHF.

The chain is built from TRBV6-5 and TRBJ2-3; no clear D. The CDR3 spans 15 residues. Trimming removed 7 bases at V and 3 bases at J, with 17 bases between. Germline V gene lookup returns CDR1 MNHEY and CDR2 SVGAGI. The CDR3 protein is CASNEIAARTDTQYF. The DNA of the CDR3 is TGTGCCAGCAACGAAATCGCGGCCAGGACAGATACGCAGTATTTT.

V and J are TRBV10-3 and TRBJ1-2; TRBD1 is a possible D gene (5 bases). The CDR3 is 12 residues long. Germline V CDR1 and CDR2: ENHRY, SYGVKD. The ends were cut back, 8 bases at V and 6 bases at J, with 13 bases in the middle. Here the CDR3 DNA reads TGTGCCATCGGTCGGGGGTCTGATGGCTACACCTTC. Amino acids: CAIGRGSDGYTF.

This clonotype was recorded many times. CDR3 DNA: TGCGCCAGCGGAGAAGGTCGACAGGGGGCAGGATACACCTTC. Its protein product is CASGEGRQGAGYTF. The chain carries TRBV5-1 and TRBJ1-2; 10 positions match TRBD1. Germline CDR1 reads SGHRS; CDR2 reads YFSETQ. V gave up 7 bases and J gave up 11 bases; unmatched junction bases: 14. The CDR3 loop spans 14 amino acids.

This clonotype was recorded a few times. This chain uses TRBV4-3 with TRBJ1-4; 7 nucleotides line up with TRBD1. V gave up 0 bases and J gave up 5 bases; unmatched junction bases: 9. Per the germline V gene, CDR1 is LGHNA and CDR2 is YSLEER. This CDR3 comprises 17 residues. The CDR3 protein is CASSQDLARGGNEKLFF. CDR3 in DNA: TGCGCCAGCAGCCAAGATTTGGCCAGGGGGGGGAATGAAAAACTGTTTTTT.

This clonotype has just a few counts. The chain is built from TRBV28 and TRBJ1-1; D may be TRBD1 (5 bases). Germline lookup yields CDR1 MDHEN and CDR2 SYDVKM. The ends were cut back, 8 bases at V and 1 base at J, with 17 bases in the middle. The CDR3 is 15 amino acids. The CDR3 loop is CASVSGAGTNTEAFF. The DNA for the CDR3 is TGTGCCAGCGTATCTGGGGCAGGGACGAACACTGAAGCTTTCTTT.

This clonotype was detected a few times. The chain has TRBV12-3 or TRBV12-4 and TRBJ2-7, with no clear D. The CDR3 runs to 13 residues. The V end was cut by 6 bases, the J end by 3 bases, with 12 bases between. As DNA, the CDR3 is TGTGCCAGCAGCACAGACGGCTACTACGAGCAGTACTTC. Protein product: CASSTDGYYEQYF.

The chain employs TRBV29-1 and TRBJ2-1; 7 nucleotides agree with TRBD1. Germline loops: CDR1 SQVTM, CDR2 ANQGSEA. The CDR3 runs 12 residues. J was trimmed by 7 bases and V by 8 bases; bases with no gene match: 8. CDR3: CSTRQGGNEQFF. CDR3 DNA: TGCAGCACCCGACAGGGTGGGAATGAGCAGTTCTTC.

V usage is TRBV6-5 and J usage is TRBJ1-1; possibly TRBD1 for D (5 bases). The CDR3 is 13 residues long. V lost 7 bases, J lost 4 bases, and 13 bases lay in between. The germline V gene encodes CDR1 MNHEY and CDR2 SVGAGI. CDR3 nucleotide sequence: TGTGCCAGCAACGCGGGGGTGTTCACTGAAGCTTTCTTT. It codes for CASNAGVFTEAFF.

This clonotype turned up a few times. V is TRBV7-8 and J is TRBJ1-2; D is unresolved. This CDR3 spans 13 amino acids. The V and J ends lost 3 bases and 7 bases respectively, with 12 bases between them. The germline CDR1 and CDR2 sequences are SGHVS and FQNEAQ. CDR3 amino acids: CASSFTTDGGYTF. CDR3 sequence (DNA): TGTGCCAGCAGCTTCACCACTGACGGTGGCTACACCTTC.

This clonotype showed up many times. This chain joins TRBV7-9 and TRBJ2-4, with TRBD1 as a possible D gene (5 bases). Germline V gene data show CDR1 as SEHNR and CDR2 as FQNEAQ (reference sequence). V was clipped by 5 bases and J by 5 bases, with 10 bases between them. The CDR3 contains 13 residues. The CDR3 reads CASSPTRENIQYF. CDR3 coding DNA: TGTGCCAGCAGCCCCACCAGGGAAAACATTCAGTACTTC. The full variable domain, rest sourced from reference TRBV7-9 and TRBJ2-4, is DTGVSQNPRHKITKRGQNVTFRCDPISEHNRLYWYRQTLGQGPEFLTYFQNEAQLEKSRLLSDRFSAERPKGSFSTLEIQRTEQGDSAMYLCASSPTRENIQYFGAGTRLSVL.

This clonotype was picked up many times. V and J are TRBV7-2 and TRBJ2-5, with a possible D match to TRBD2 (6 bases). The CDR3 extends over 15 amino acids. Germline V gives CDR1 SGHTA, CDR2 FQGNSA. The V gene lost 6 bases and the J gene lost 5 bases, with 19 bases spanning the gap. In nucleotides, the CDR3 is TGTGCCAGCAGTCCTACTAGCTCCCTAGGGGAGACCCAGTACTTC. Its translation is CASSPTSSLGETQYF.

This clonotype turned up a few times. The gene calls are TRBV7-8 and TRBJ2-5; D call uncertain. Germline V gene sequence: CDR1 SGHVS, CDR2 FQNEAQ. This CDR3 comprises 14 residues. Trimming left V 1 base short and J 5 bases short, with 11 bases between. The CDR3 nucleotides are TGTGCCAGCAGCTTAGGTCGGCGGCGGGAGACCCAGTACTTC. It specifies CASSLGRRRETQYF.

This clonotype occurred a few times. The CDR3 loop is CASSQISGQEAFF. CDR3 nucleotide sequence: TGTGCCAGCAGTCAAATCTCCGGACAGGAAGCTTTCTTT. J is TRBJ1-1 and V is TRBV28; TRBD1 is a possible D gene (6 bases). The germline V gene encodes CDR1 MDHEN and CDR2 SYDVKM. V lost 5 bases and J lost 8, with 15 bases in between. The CDR3 covers 13 residues. Drawing the rest from reference TRBV28 and TRBJ1-1, the complete variable domain is DVKVTQSSRYLVKRTGEKVFLECVQDMDHENMFWYRQDPGLGLRLIYFSYDVKMKEKGDIPEGYSVSREKKERFSLILESASTNQTSMYLCASSQISGQEAFFGQGTRLTVV.

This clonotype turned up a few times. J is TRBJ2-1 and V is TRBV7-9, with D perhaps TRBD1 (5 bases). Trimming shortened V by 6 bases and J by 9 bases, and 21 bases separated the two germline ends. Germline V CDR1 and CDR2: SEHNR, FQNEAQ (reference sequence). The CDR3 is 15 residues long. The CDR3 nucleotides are TGTGCCAGCAGTATCAGAGGTGCCAGGGTCCTTGAGCAGTTCTTC. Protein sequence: CASSIRGARVLEQFF.

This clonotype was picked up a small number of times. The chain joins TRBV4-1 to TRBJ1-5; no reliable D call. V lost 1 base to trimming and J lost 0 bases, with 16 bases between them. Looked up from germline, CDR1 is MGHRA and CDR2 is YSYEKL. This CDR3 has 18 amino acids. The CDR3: CASSQGPGWGNSNQPQHF. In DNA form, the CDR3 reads TGCGCCAGCAGCCAAGGTCCGGGTTGGGGTAATAGCAATCAGCCCCAGCATTTT.